The rows below give T cell receptor beta chains drawn from one sample of a study of shared clonotypes between healthy human individuals. Some clones are missing from TCRdb's copy, which holds only in-frame ones; the method was immunoSEQ multiplex PCR. This table holds roughly 2.2 million clones, roughly 93% found once. The specimen sequenced was naive CD4+ T cells from PBMCs. These receptors were taken from a man aged 18 to 30 in good health. Some clones in this sample may be carry-over from other donors' samples. The CDR3 runs from the conserved cysteine through the conserved F or W. The D gene is left open where the match is weak. Size is omitted from some rows. Given values are once, few, many or a class for expanded clones.

>TRBV7-3|.|TRBD1|TRBJ2-5
TGTGCCAGCAGCTTAACCGGGACAGGGGGTCAAGAGACCCAGTACTTC
CASSLTGTGGQETQYF
>TRBV27|.|TRBD1|TRBJ2-3
TGTGCCAGCAGTGCGGGACAGGGAAAGACAGATACGCAGTATTTT
CASSAGQGKTDTQYF
>TRBV28|.|.|TRBJ1-1
TGTGCCAGCAGCTCCGGGGGGGCAGGCACTGAAGCTTTCTTT
CASSSGGAGTEAFF
>TRBV14|.|.|TRBJ2-7
TGTGCCAGCAGCCCGACGGTACGATACGAGCAGTACTTC
CASSPTVRYEQYF
>TRBV7-9|.|.|TRBJ2-5
TGTGCCAGCAGCTTAGTGGGCGTACAAGAGACCCAGTACTTC
CASSLVGVQETQYF
>TRBV5-4|.|TRBD2|TRBJ2-7
TGTGCCAGCAGCTTATGGGGCGGGGGCGAGCAGTACTTC
CASSLWGGGEQYF
>TRBV5-6|once|.|TRBJ2-7
TGTGCCAGCAGCTTCTCTGCGCAAGGCTACTACGAGCAGTACTTC
CASSFSAQGYYEQYF
>TRBV5-4|.|.|TRBJ2-5
TGTGCCAGCAGCCCGGGGCCCATACCGGGGGAGACCCAGTACTTC
CASSPGPIPGETQYF
>TRBV28|.|.|TRBJ1-2
TGTGCCAGCAAACGACAGGCCACTAACTATGGCTACACCTTC
CASKRQATNYGYTF
>TRBV28|.|TRBD1|TRBJ1-1
TGTGCCAGCAGTTTATGGGACAGGGTACGAACTGAAGCTTTCTTT
CASSLWDRVRTEAFF
>TRBV28|once|.|TRBJ2-7
TGTGCCAGCCGGACTCACTGGGAGCAGTACTTC
CASRTHWEQYF
>TRBV2|.|.|TRBJ1-3
TGTGCCAGCAGCATCACAGGGAACTCTGGAAACACCATATATTTT
CASSITGNSGNTIYF
>TRBV7-8|.|.|TRBJ1-3
TGTGCCAGCAGCTTACCGGGAACTGGAAACACCATATATTTT
CASSLPGTGNTIYF
>TRBV27|.|.|TRBJ2-3
TGTGCCAGCAGTCTCGATAGGGGGGATACGCAGTATTTT
CASSLDRGDTQYF
>TRBV7-2|once|.|TRBJ2-5
TGTGCCAGCAGCTTATTATCTGGGCCAGGGGAGACCCAGTACTTC
CASSLLSGPGETQYF
>TRBV6-5|.|.|TRBJ1-2
TGTGCCAGCAGTTACTCAGGCGGGACGAACTATGGCTACACCTTC
CASSYSGGTNYGYTF
>TRBV19|.|.|TRBJ1-2
TGTGCCAGTAGTGTGGACAGATGGAACTATGGCTACACCTTC
CASSVDRWNYGYTF
>TRBV19|.|.|TRBJ2-2
TGTGCCAGTAGTATAGCCCCATTGACATCGCCGCGGGAGCTGTTTTTT
CASSIAPLTSPRELFF
>TRBV30|.|TRBD1|TRBJ1-4
TGTGCCTGGACCGGGACAGACTATCGAGCAACTAATGAAAAACTGTTTTTT
CAWTGTDYRATNEKLFF
>TRBV10-1|.|.|TRBJ2-1
TGCGCCAGCAGTGAGTCGACAGGCTCGGGGGAGTTCTTC
CASSESTGSGEFF
>TRBV14|.|TRBD1|TRBJ2-7
TGTGCCAGCAGCCAAGGGACAGGGAGGCGGGCGCCCTACGAGCAGTACTTC
CASSQGTGRRAPYEQYF
>TRBV18|.|.|TRBJ1-5
TGTGCCAGCTCACCAGGAGATAGCAATCAGCCCCAGCATTTT
CASSPGDSNQPQHF
>TRBV28|.|.|TRBJ2-7
TGTGCCAGCAGTTCCCCCTGGGAGGAGACCTACGAGCAGTACTTC
CASSSPWEETYEQYF
>TRBV4-1|.|.|TRBJ2-5
TGCGCCAGCAGCCAAGTTAGGGGTGAGACCCAGTACTTC
CASSQVRGETQYF
>TRBV28|.|TRBD1|TRBJ1-1
TGTGCCAGCGCACCGGGACAGGGGGGGCGGGCTTTCTTT
CASAPGQGGRAFF
>TRBV7-3|.|TRBD2|TRBJ2-1
TGTGCCAGCAGCGAAGGGACTACTACCTACAATGAGCAGTTCTTC
CASSEGTTTYNEQFF
>TRBV5-1|.|.|TRBJ2-1
TGCGCCAGCAGCTTGCTGACGGTTACTTCATACAATGAGCAGTTCTTC
CASSLLTVTSYNEQFF
>TRBV2|.|TRBD1|TRBJ1-1
TGTGCCACCAGAGACGACAGGGGAATAACTGAAGCTTTCTTT
CATRDDRGITEAFF
>TRBV18|.|.|TRBJ2-7
TGTGCCAGCTCACCACCAAATCAGGGCTACGAGCAGTACTTC
CASSPPNQGYEQYF
>TRBV9|.|.|TRBJ2-6
TGTGCCAGCGCACGCTCTGGGGCCAACGTCCTGACTTTC
CASARSGANVLTF
>TRBV6-1|.|TRBD1|TRBJ1-4
TGTGCCAGCAGTCGGACAGGGAACCTCGTAGAAAAACTGTTTTTT
CASSRTGNLVEKLFF
>TRBV2|few|.|TRBJ1-3
TGTGCCAGCAGTGCCCAGAGATCTGGAAACACCATATATTTT
CASSAQRSGNTIYF
>TRBV6-1|.|.|TRBJ1-2
TGTGCCAGCAGTGAAAGGGATGCGGACGGCTATGGCTACACCTTC
CASSERDADGYGYTF
>TRBV6-6|.|.|TRBJ1-4
TGTGCCAGCAGTCGTCAGGATGAAAAACTGTTTTTT
CASSRQDEKLFF
>TRBV7-3|.|.|TRBJ2-1
TGTGCCAGCAGCTTATGGGTTTACAATGAGCAGTTCTTC
CASSLWVYNEQFF
>TRBV30|few|.|TRBJ1-5
TGTGCCCTTGGGCAGGGGCGTTGGAATCAGCCCCAGCATTTT
CALGQGRWNQPQHF
>TRBV5-1|.|.|TRBJ2-5
TGCGCCAGCAGCCCCTCTAGCCAAAAAGAGACCCAGTACTTC
CASSPSSQKETQYF
>TRBV4-1|.|.|TRBJ1-4
TGCGCCAGCAGCCAGTCCCGAGGTCGGGCTAATGAAAAACTGTTTTTT
CASSQSRGRANEKLFF
>TRBV19|.|.|TRBJ2-7
TGTGCCAGTAGTGTCACTCGGGCCTCAGGGGCTTACGAGCAGTACTTC
CASSVTRASGAYEQYF
>TRBV30|.|.|TRBJ2-1
TGTGCCTGGAGTGTTGCATACTCCTACAATGAGCAGTTCTTC
CAWSVAYSYNEQFF
>TRBV7-2|.|.|TRBJ1-5
TGTGCCAGCAGCTTAGCGCGGGAGGGTTATCAGCCCCAGCATTTT
CASSLAREGYQPQHF
>TRBV5-4|.|.|TRBJ2-1
TGTGCCAGCAGCTTTTGGACCCTTAATGAGCAGTTCTTC
CASSFWTLNEQFF
>TRBV14|.|.|TRBJ2-3
TGTGCCAGCAGCCAAAGAAAGTTAAGAGGTTTTGGGCAGGCAGATACGCAGTATTTT
CASSQRKLRGFGQADTQYF
>TRBV6-5|.|.|TRBJ2-7
TGTGCCAGCGGCACCCGGGGGCAGTACTTC
CASGTRGQYF
>TRBV5-1|.|TRBD2|TRBJ2-7
TGCGCCAGCAGCGAGGCGGCGGGAGTTTCCGAGCAGTACTTC
CASSEAAGVSEQYF
>TRBV9|.|TRBD1|TRBJ1-1
TGTGCCAGCAGCTCCGGGACAGGGGCGAACACTGAAGCTTTCTTT
CASSSGTGANTEAFF
>TRBV9|.|TRBD2|TRBJ2-2
TGTGCCAGCACCGGAATAGCGGGAGCCTCAACCGGGGAGCTGTTTTTT
CASTGIAGASTGELFF
>TRBV5-1|.|.|TRBJ1-1
TGCGCCAGCAGCTTGGCAGGGGATTTGAACACTGAAGCTTTCTTT
CASSLAGDLNTEAFF
>TRBV7-2|.|TRBD1|TRBJ2-2
TGTGCCAGCGGAGAACAGGGGGCGCTTGGCGGGGAGCTGTTTTTT
CASGEQGALGGELFF
>TRBV5-6|.|TRBD1|TRBJ1-4
TGTGCCAGCACCCTGGGACAGGGGGCTCGGGGTGAAAAACTGTTTTTT
CASTLGQGARGEKLFF
>TRBV19|.|TRBD1|TRBJ2-1
TGTGCCAGTACTGGGACAGGGGACCAGTCCTACAATGAGCAGTTCTTC
CASTGTGDQSYNEQFF
>TRBV5-4|.|.|TRBJ2-2
TGTGCCAGCAGCTTGGGAGCAGGCCAAGCGGCCGGGGAGCTGTTTTTT
CASSLGAGQAAGELFF
>TRBV6-8|.|TRBD2|TRBJ2-3
TGTGCCAGCAGTTACTGGGCTAGCGGGAGTCAGCATACGCAGTATTTT
CASSYWASGSQHTQYF
>TRBV15|.|TRBD1|TRBJ2-1
TGTGCCACCAGCAGAGACAGGGGGCTTGAGCAGTTCTTC
CATSRDRGLEQFF
>TRBV6-1|once|.|TRBJ1-2
TGTGCCAGCAGTGTAAGACGGGACTATGGCTACACCTTC
CASSVRRDYGYTF
>TRBV5-1|.|.|TRBJ1-2
TGCGCCAGCAGCGCCATGACAGGTTCTCACCGTCGCTACACCTTC
CASSAMTGSHRRYTF
>TRBV28|.|.|TRBJ1-1
TGTGCCAGCAGACTACAGGGAGCGGTCGCTGAAGCTTTCTTT
CASRLQGAVAEAFF
>TRBV11-2|.|.|TRBJ1-2
TGTGCCAGCAGCTTAAGCAGGAACGGTGGCTACACCTTC
CASSLSRNGGYTF
>TRBV27|.|TRBD1|TRBJ2-1
TGTGCCAGCAGTCCACGGACAGGGGGCGGTAATGAGCAGTTCTTC
CASSPRTGGGNEQFF
>TRBV5-1|.|TRBD2|TRBJ2-5
TGCGCCAGCAGCTTGACTAGCGGGAGAGAGACCCAGTACTTC
CASSLTSGRETQYF